This T cell receptor beta chain was identified in a study of cytomegalovirus exposure and HLA in healthy donors. Study results and limitations: Reportedly, cytomegalovirus status was diagnosed with high sensitivity and specificity.

PCR employed 60 Vbeta and 13 Jbeta primers. Sequenced by immunoSEQ multiplex PCR; TCRdb stores in-frame clones only, minus some. The sample comprises about 150,000 clones, less than 80% of which are singletons, and 2.1% rests with the top ten. With regard to this clone: Its specificity is unknown.

This CDR3 has 13 amino acids. Germline CDR1 is SGHTA and CDR2 is FQGNSA. The sequenced sample was PBMCs. The sequence was collected from a man aged 25 to 45 in good health and CMV-seronegative. The V and J genes are TRBV7-2 and TRBJ2-5, with D perhaps matching TRBD2 (5 bases). With the DNA end fitting TRBJ2-7 better, the J assignment may be wrong. The CDR3 coding sequence is TGTGCCAGCAGAATCACGGAGGACTACGAGCAGTACTTC. Encoded protein: CASRITEDYEQYF.